This T cell receptor (beta chain) was identified during a study of sequential checkpoint blockade in melanoma. Across the study: Patients were randomized 1:1 to nivolumab-then-ipilimumab or ipilimumab-then-nivolumab first-line. Maintenance nivolumab came after either treatment sequence.

Sample share makes this clone medium-sized. This sample's treatment: randomized to nivolumab then ipilimumab (arm A) or the reverse (arm B). The CDR3 length is 15 residues. V was clipped by 3 bases and J by 3 bases; unmatched bases: 8. Germline CDR1 reads SGDLS; CDR2 reads YYNGEE. TCRdb's copy holds only in-frame clones and misses some; the assay was immunoSEQ multiplex PCR. This sample carries around 11,000 clones, under 60% of them seen once, and the ten largest clones take about a sixth. The sequenced sample was CD8+ T cells sorted from blood (inferred from file names), obtained from a patient given nivolumab and ipilimumab in sequence. The receptor was derived from a human donor with melanoma. The chain combines TRBV9 with TRBJ2-7; 8 bases match TRBD2. The DNA of the CDR3 is TGTGCCAGCAGCGCGAGTGGTAGCGGGAACTACGAGCAGTACTTC. Encoded protein: CASSASGSGNYEQYF.